What follows describes a single TCR beta chain. Its antigen is not identified. PCR used 60 Vbeta primers and 13 Jbeta primers. The method was immunoSEQ multiplex PCR; TCRdb's version includes in-frame clones alone and lacks a portion of them. The sample consists of about 150,000 clones, approximately 80% of them appearing once. Donors in the study were healthy people who gave bone marrow. Sampled while nominally healthy, donors likely had unrecorded immune exposures. Trimming left V 0 bases short and J 12 bases short, with 8 bases between. Germline V gives CDR1 GTSNPN, CDR2 SVGIG (reference sequence). This CDR3 contains 10 residues. This sample is part of a study of cytomegalovirus exposure and HLA in healthy donors. About the research overall: Earlier sequencing of 200 million or so T cells yielded 95 million to 120 million unique TCR beta sequences.

Findings and caveats of the study: Many donors shared some public TCRs, even though most TCR sequences were rare.

This sequence originates from a middle-aged woman in good health and CMV-seronegative. The sequenced material came from PBMCs. The J gene is TRBJ1-1, the V gene TRBV30, with D unresolved. CDR3 DNA: TGTGCCTGGAGTGTAGTAGAATCTTTCTTT. It translates to CAWSVVESFF.